The 5 T cell receptor beta chains given below trace back to one sample, sequenced in a study of post-analysis software for immune sequencing data (dated by TCRdb to between 2014 and 2017). The library was obtained by PCR. Instrument used: Illumina HiSeq 2500. Unique molecular identifiers were incorporated into TCR beta cDNA libraries to reduce PCR and sequencing biases. TCRdb passed the public sequencing reads through fastp at Q25 and MiXCR, retaining productive beta sequences. CDR3 protein duplicates are merged, each entry listing the most common genes and DNA. In this sample the table shows hundreds of thousands of distinct CDR3 sequences, 36% of which occur a single time. Less than 6% of the sample is in the top ten clones. The study at large found these results: Significantly higher frequencies in patients than in controls were found for roughly 5 TRBV segments, including TRBV5-6, TRBV5-1 and TRBV20-1.

Antigens of these TCRs are unknown. Sample: blood. The receptors shown here come from a girl between 10 and 17 years old with multiple sclerosis.

In this sample, this clonotype turned up many times. The chain joins TRBV15 to TRBJ2-5, with D possibly matching TRBD1 (5 bases). This CDR3 comprises 14 residues. Trimming cost V 1 base and J 5 bases, with 11 bases left between them. CDR1 is LNHNV, CDR2 YYDKDF, per germline (reference sequence). The CDR3 here is CATSRVGVDETQYF. The CDR3 DNA follows: TGTGCCACCAGCAGAGTAGGGGTGGACGAGACCCAGTACTTC.

The sample holds many counts of this clonotype. The chain carries TRBV20-1 and TRBJ1-2, with TRBD1 identical over 8 bases. The CDR3 contains 14 residues. The germline V gene encodes CDR1 DFQATT and CDR2 SNEGSKA (reference sequence). Losses at the gene ends were 3 bases for V and 7 bases for J; bases not matched to a gene: 10. CDR3 loop: CSARRAQGAGGYTF. For the CDR3, the DNA is TGCAGTGCTAGGAGGGCGCAGGGGGCCGGTGGCTACACCTTC.

This clonotype was seen at least ten times. The rearrangement links TRBV5-1 to TRBJ1-6; D might be TRBD1 (5 bases). The V gene lost 4 bases and the J gene lost 7 bases, with 15 bases spanning the gap. The germline V gene has CDR1 SGHRS and CDR2 YFSETQ. The CDR3 is 15 amino acids. The CDR3 DNA sequence: TGCGCCAGCAGCCCCGGGGGGAGTGGAAATTCACCCCTCCACTTT. As protein: CASSPGGSGNSPLHF.

This clonotype was seen repeatedly, ten times or more. The CDR3 nucleotides read TGCAGCGTTGAAGACGGGGATCTAGCGGGGTTTTACAATGAGCAGTTCTTC. It specifies CSVEDGDLAGFYNEQFF. J is TRBJ2-1 and V is TRBV29-1, with TRBD2 identical over 9 bases. The CDR3 spans 17 residues. CDR1 is SQVTM and CDR2 is ANQGSEA in the germline V gene. Unmatched junction bases numbered 10, after V lost 0 bases and J lost 4 bases.

This clonotype was counted many times. The chain uses TRBV6-1 and TRBJ1-1; D call uncertain. The germline V and J ends were trimmed by 2 bases and 3 bases, with 10 bases remaining between them. Per the germline V gene, CDR1 is MNHNS and CDR2 is SASEGT. The CDR3 runs to 14 residues. CDR3 amino acids: CASSELGSDTEAFF. DNA for the CDR3: TGTGCCAGCAGTGAACTGGGTTCCGACACTGAAGCTTTCTTT.